The 10 T cell receptor beta chains below all came from one sample that was sequenced in a study of T cells after yellow fever vaccination (dated by TCRdb to the late 2010s). The method behind the library was 5' RACE. Instrument used: Illumina HiSeq 2500. The raw public data were reprocessed by TCRdb itself: fastp quality trimming at Q25, MiXCR clonotype calling, in-frame beta chains only. A single entry per CDR3 protein holds the most common genes and DNA from its merged rows. The sample table contains approximately 600,000 distinct CDR3 sequences; only one count was recorded for roughly 12% of them. The top ten clones comprise more than 13% of the sample. Per the publication, the treatment or condition label means: live attenuated yellow fever vaccine strain. This sample comprised PBMCs, obtained on the day of the yellow fever booster vaccination. These TCRs come from a man between 25 and 39 years old who received the YFV17D yellow fever vaccine.

This clonotype occurred a few times. V gene TRBV7-2 combines with J gene TRBJ1-5, with D perhaps matching TRBD1 (5 bases). This CDR3 has 16 residues. V was trimmed by 6 bases and J by 6 bases, leaving 21 bases between them. In germline, CDR1 is SGHTA, CDR2 FQGNSA. CDR3 residues: CASRSAGGMIGQPQHF. In DNA, the CDR3 is TGTGCCAGCAGGTCCGCCGGGGGAATGATTGGTCAGCCCCAGCATTTT.

This sequence joins TRBV20-1 and TRBJ1-3; D uncertain. Germline assignment: CDR1 DFQATT and CDR2 SNEGSKA (reference sequence). There are 13 residues in the CDR3. V was pared by 4 bases and J by 1 base, with 8 bases between. The CDR3: CSAIAGSGNTIYF. The CDR3 nucleotides read TGCAGTGCTATAGCCGGATCTGGAAACACCATATATTTT.

This clonotype was counted only a few times. The J gene is TRBJ2-1, the V gene TRBV19; 11 nucleotides line up with TRBD2. Germline V gene sequence: CDR1 LNHDA, CDR2 SQIVND (reference sequence). There are 16 residues in the CDR3. V gave up 2 bases and J gave up 7 bases; unmatched junction bases: 7. This chain's CDR3 is CASSIHSGRAGNEQFF. The CDR3 DNA reads TGTGCCAGTAGTATACATAGCGGGAGGGCCGGGAATGAGCAGTTCTTC.

The chain has TRBV5-1 and TRBJ2-3; 7 nucleotides align to TRBD2. CDR1 is SGHRS and CDR2 is YFSETQ in the germline V gene. CDR3 length: 14 residues. Germline trimming cut 3 bases from V and 5 bases from J; bases unmatched to any gene: 6. The CDR3: CASSWQAGEDTQYF. The DNA of the CDR3 is TGCGCCAGCAGCTGGCAGGCGGGAGAAGATACGCAGTATTTT.

This clonotype has only a few counts. The chain uses TRBV7-8 and TRBJ1-1; D is perhaps TRBD1 (5 bases). The CDR3 is made up of 16 amino acids. Germline V CDR1 and CDR2: SGHVS, FQNEAQ. The V and J ends lost 3 bases and 2 bases respectively, with 16 bases between them. The CDR3 DNA reads TGTGCCAGCAGCTTTCTTCCCCGAGACAGCAACACTGAAGCTTTCTTT. It translates to CASSFLPRDSNTEAFF.

This clonotype was seen repeatedly, ten times or more. V gene TRBV5-1 combines with J gene TRBJ2-1; the match to TRBD2 covers 10 bases. The ends lost 0 bases at V and 8 bases at J; junction bases unmatched: 8. The CDR3 contains 16 residues. Germline CDR1 reads SGHRS; CDR2 reads YFSETQ. For the CDR3, the DNA is TGCGCCAGCAGCTTGGCGTTAGCGGGAGGTAGCGATGAGCAGTTCTTC. Translated: CASSLALAGGSDEQFF. Based on the CDR3 plus reference TRBV5-1 and TRBJ2-1, the full variable domain is KAGVTQTPRYLIKTRGQQVTLSCSPISGHRSVSWYQQTPGQGLQFLFEYFSETQRNKGNFPGRFSGRQFSNSRSEMNVSTLELGDSALYLCASSLALAGGSDEQFFGPGTRLTVL.

The V and J genes are TRBV7-9 and TRBJ1-5; TRBD1 agrees at 9 bases. The J segment lost 5 bases and the V segment lost 5 bases, leaving 10 bases of the junction unmatched. CDR3 length equals 16 residues. CDR1 is SEHNR and CDR2 is FQNEAQ in the germline V gene (reference sequence). For the CDR3, the DNA is TGTGCCAGCAGCCGGTCGGGACAGGGACGATATCAGCCCCAGCATTTT. It is translated as CASSRSGQGRYQPQHF.

V usage is TRBV30 and J usage is TRBJ2-5; 10 positions agree with TRBD2. The germline CDR1 and CDR2 sequences are GTSNPN and SVGIG (reference sequence). V shed 2 bases and J 6 bases; nucleotides not matched to a gene: 9. This CDR3 has 15 amino acids. The CDR3 region is CAWSPRASGRKTQYF. The CDR3 region has the DNA TGTGCCTGGAGTCCACGTGCTAGCGGGAGAAAGACCCAGTACTTC.

The chain links TRBV5-4 to TRBJ2-1; D perhaps matches TRBD2 (6 bases). Between the trimmed V and J ends, which lost 4 bases and 8 bases, there was a span of 22 bases. The CDR3 has 16 residues. Germline V CDR1 and CDR2: SGHNT, YYREEE (reference sequence). CDR3 nucleotide sequence: TGTGCCAGCAGCCCGGGACTCAAAATCATGACGGATGAGCAGTTCTTC. This encodes CASSPGLKIMTDEQFF.

This clonotype was seen only a few times. The rearrangement links TRBV21-1 to TRBJ1-2; TRBD1, the D gene given by the table, was not confirmed from the DNA. TRBV21-1 is reported as a pseudogene. This CDR3 has 15 residues. CDR3 in DNA: TGTGCCAGCAACTCGGACAGGACCGCTAACTATGGCTACACCTTC. This sequence encodes CASNSDRTANYGYTF.